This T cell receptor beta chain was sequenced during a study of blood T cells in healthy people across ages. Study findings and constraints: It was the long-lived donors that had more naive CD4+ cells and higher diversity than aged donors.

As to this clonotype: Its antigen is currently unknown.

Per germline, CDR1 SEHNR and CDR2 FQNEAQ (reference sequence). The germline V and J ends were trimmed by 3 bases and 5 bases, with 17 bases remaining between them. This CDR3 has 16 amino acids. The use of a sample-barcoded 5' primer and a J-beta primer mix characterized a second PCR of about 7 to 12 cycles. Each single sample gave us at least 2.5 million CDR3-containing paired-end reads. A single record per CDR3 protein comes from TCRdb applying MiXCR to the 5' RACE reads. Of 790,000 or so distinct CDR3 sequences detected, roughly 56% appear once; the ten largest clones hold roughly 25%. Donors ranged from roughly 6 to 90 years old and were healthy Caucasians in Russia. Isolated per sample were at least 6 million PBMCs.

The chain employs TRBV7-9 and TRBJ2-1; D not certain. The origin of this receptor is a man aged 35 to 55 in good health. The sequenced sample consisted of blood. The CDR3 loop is CASSFPWGRRNNEQFF. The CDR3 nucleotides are TGTGCCAGCAGCTTTCCCTGGGGTCGGCGTAACAATGAGCAGTTCTTC.